The 5 T cell receptor beta chains given below trace back to one sample, sequenced in a study of cytomegalovirus exposure and HLA in healthy donors. PCR amplification relied on 60 Vbeta primers (plus 13 Jbeta primers). The table came from immunoSEQ multiplex PCR; TCRdb's copy has only in-frame clones and leaves some out. This sample has 200,000 to 250,000 clones; approximately 80% occur once, and the top ten carry around 3.9%. The specimen sequenced was PBMCs. The receptors were sampled from a male donor in good health and CMV-seronegative.

This clone was seen more than once but under ten times. This sequence joins TRBV6-5 and TRBJ2-3; TRBD2 aligns across 10 bases. CDR1 is MNHEY, CDR2 SVGAGI, per germline. V dropped 0 bases and J dropped 5; count of bases not matched to a gene: 5. The CDR3 sequence is 16 residues long. The CDR3 DNA reads TGTGCCAGCAGTTACTCGGCTAGCGGGAGTCGAGATACGCAGTATTTT. Encoded protein: CASSYSASGSRDTQYF.

The chain carries TRBV5-6 and TRBJ2-7, with D possibly being TRBD1 (7 bases). Deletions cut 5 bases from V and 0 bases from J, with 24 bases between. The CDR3 extends over 18 amino acids. Germline CDR1 reads SGHDT; CDR2 reads YYEEEE. The CDR3, as DNA: TGTGCCAGCAGTCGGGGACAGCCTTTACCCGGGAGCTCCTACGAGCAGTACTTC. Its protein product is CASSRGQPLPGSSYEQYF.

The chain recombines TRBV2 with TRBJ1-3; D is uncertain. The CDR3 has 14 amino acids. V lost 0 bases to trimming and J lost 1 base, with 4 bases between them. Germline V gene sequence: CDR1 SNHLY, CDR2 FYNNEI. The CDR3 DNA reads as TGTGCCAGCAGTGAAGCACTTTCTGGAAACACCATATATTTT. Its protein product is CASSEALSGNTIYF.

The chain has TRBV5-4 and TRBJ2-7; 10 bases fit TRBD1. The V gene's germline CDR1 is SGHNT and CDR2 YYREEE (reference sequence). The trim removed 0 bases at V and 4 bases at J, leaving 4 bases unmatched. The length of the CDR3 is 15 residues. The CDR3 nucleotides are TGTGCCAGCAGCTTGGGGATGGGACAGGGGTACGAGCAGTACTTC. Protein: CASSLGMGQGYEQYF.

This clone has just a few counts. J is TRBJ2-7 and V is TRBV15; TRBD1 aligns across 11 bases. Germline values: CDR1 LNHNV, CDR2 YYDKDF (reference sequence). This CDR3 contains 14 residues. J was trimmed by 4 bases and V by 3 bases; bases with no gene match: 2. The CDR3 nucleotides are TGTGCCACCAGCAGGGACAGGGGGCGGTACGAGCAGTACTTC. This codes for CATSRDRGRYEQYF.